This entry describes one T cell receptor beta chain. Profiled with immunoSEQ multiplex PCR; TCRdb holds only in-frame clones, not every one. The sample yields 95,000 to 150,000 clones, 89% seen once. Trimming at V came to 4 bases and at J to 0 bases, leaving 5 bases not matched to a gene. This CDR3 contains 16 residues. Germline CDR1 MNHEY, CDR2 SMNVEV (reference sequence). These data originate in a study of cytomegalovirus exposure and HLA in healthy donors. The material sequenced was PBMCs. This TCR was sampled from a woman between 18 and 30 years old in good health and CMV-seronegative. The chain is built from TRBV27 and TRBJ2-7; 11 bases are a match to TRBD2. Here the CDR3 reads CASSYRLAGRSYEQYF. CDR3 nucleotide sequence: TGTGCCAGCAGTTACCGACTAGCGGGGCGCTCCTACGAGCAGTACTTC.